Listed below are T cell receptor beta chains from one sample, sequenced in a study of blood T cell repertoires in COVID-19. Some clones are missing from TCRdb's copy, which holds only in-frame ones; the method was immunoSEQ multiplex PCR. In the table there are just over 80,000 clones, around nine tenths of which are singletons. The sequenced sample consisted of PBMCs or T cells enriched from blood (not recorded which). Receptor source: a woman aged 50 to 60 with acute COVID-19. CDR3s leave out the opening cysteine and the closing phenylalanine or tryptophan. The D gene is left open where the match is weak.

v_gene: TRBV19; d_gene: TRBD1; CDR3aa: ASRLSGQGANQPQH
v_gene: TRBV9; d_gene: TRBD1; CDR3aa: ASSVSDRPMNTEAF
v_gene: TRBV19; d_gene: TRBD1; CDR3aa: ASRDRDANYGYT
v_gene: TRBV6-1; d_gene: NA; CDR3aa: ASSGNRQPVTDTQY
v_gene: TRBV21-1; d_gene: NA; CDR3aa: ASSNWTGGLEQY
v_gene: TRBV7-9; d_gene: TRBD1; CDR3aa: ASTQPQGALQF
v_gene: TRBV29-1; d_gene: TRBD2; CDR3aa: SGQLAGESDTQY
v_gene: TRBV29-1; d_gene: NA; CDR3aa: SAGDNLDTEAF
v_gene: TRBV2; d_gene: TRBD2; CDR3aa: ASTSGRGGWAYNEQF
v_gene: TRBV6-5; d_gene: TRBD2; CDR3aa: AILGASGRAYEQY
v_gene: TRBV7-2; d_gene: TRBD1; CDR3aa: ASSYAPGQGYSPLH
v_gene: TRBV30; d_gene: NA; CDR3aa: AWSRNTEAF
v_gene: TRBV27; d_gene: NA; CDR3aa: ASSFAVGEKLF
v_gene: TRBV7-2; d_gene: TRBD2; CDR3aa: ASSRTSGSIEQF